This TCR beta chain came from a study of T-cell memory formation after mild COVID-19. As for the study in general: Largely, TCR clusters stayed within a single donor.

The study's findings and limits: Memory sampled before infection contained some responding clones, suggesting cross-reactive memory joined. CD4+ clones that contracted lay mainly in CM and EM; CD8+ ones lay in EMRA.

Germline CDR1 reads MNHNY; CDR2 reads SVGAGI (reference sequence). The CDR3 has 13 amino acids. V lost 6 bases to trimming and J lost 4 bases; unmatched junction nucleotides: 5. This clonotype was observed a few times. Antigen unknown. Libraries for TCRalpha and TCRbeta carried sample barcodes and unique molecular identifiers via 5'RACE. Each CDR3 protein gets one entry after TCRdb re-called the 5' RACE reads with MiXCR. The sample records about 130,000 distinct CDR3 sequences, 15% to 20% being singletons. The sequencing sample was made of PBMCs or a T cell subset sorted from them (not recorded which). This receptor was taken from a man between 18 and 35 years old who had mild COVID-19 (a few samples of this study predate the infection). Cell type and time point are not known. J is TRBJ2-5 and V is TRBV6-6, with 7 bases matching TRBD2. As DNA, the CDR3 is TGTGCCAGCAGGCGCCCGGGAGGAGAGACCCAGTACTTC. This codes for CASRRPGGETQYF.